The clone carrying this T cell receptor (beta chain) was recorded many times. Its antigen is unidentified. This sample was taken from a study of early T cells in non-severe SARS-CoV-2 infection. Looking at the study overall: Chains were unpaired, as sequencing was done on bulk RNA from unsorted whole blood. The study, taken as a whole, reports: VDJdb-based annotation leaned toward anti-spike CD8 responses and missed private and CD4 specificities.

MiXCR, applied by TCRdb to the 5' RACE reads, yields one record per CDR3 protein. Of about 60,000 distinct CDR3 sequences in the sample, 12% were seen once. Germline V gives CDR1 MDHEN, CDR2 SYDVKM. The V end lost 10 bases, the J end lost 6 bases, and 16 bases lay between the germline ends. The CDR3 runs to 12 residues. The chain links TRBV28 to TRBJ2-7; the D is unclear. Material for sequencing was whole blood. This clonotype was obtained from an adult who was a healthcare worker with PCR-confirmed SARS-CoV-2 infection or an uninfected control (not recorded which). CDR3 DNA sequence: TGTGCCATCTTTACCCAGGCCCTCGAGCAGTACTTC. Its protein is CAIFTQALEQYF.